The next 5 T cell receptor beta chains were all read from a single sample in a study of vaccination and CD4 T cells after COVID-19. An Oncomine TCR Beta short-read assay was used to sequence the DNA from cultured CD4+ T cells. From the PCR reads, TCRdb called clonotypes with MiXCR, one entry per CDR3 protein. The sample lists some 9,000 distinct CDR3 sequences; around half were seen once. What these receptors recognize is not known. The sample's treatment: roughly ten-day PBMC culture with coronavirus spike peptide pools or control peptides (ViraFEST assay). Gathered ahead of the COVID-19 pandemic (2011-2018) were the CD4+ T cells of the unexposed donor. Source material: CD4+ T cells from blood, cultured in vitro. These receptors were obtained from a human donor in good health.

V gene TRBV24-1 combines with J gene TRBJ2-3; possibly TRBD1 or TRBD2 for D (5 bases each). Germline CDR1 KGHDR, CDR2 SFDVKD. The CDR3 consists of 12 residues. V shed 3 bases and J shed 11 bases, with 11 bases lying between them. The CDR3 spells CATSDRAGRQYF. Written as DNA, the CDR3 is TGTGCCACCAGTGATCGAGCAGGGAGGCAGTATTTT.

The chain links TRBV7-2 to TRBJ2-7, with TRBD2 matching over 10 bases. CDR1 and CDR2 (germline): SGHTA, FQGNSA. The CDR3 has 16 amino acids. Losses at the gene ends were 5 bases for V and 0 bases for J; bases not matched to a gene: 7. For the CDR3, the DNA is TGTGCCAGCAGCCACTCGACTAGCGGGCTCTCCTACGAGCAGTACTTC. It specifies CASSHSTSGLSYEQYF.

CDR3 nucleotides: TGTGCCAGCAGCTCGCAGGGGAACACTGAAGCTTTCTTT. Encoded protein: CASSSQGNTEAFF. The rearrangement links TRBV7-2 to TRBJ1-1, with D perhaps TRBD1 (5 bases). From germline, CDR1 is SGHTA and CDR2 FQGNSA. The V end was cut by 4 bases, the J end by 1 base, with 7 bases between. This CDR3 is built from 13 residues.

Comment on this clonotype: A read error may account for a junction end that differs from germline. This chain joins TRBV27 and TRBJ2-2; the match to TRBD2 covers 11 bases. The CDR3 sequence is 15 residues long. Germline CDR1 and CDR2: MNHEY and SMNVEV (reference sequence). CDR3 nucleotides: TGTGCCAGCGCGACTAGCGGGGTGAACGCCGGGGAGCTGTTTTTT. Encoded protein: CASATSGVNAGELFF.

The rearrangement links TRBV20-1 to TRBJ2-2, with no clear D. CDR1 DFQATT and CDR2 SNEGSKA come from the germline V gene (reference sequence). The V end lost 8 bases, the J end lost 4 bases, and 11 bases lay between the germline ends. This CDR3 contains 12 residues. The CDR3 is CSTRSSTGELFF. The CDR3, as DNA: TGCAGTACTCGCTCCTCCACCGGGGAGCTGTTTTTT.